This TCR beta chain was profiled in a study of read filtering for tumor transcriptome and immune sequencing. Germline assignment: CDR1 SGHTA and CDR2 FQGNSA. V lost 0 bases, J lost 8 bases, and 7 bases lay in between. The CDR3 contains 12 residues. Molecular barcoded adaptors covering alpha/delta and beta/gamma chains were used on 400 to 450 ng RNA. TCRdb redid the calling of the reads with MiXCR, one entry per CDR3 protein. The table records some 39,000 distinct CDR3 sequences, about 14% of them present only once. This clonotype was counted ten times or more. This sequence was found in a donor at least 40 years old with multiple myeloma. Sequenced material: a population of CD138-negative cells sorted from bone marrow. The J gene is TRBJ1-1, the V gene TRBV7-2, with D maybe TRBD1 (5 bases). CDR3: CASSLAKGEAFF. Written as DNA, the CDR3 is TGTGCCAGCAGCTTAGCGAAGGGGGAAGCTTTCTTT.